The following is a T cell receptor beta chain sequence with its context. Its matching antigen is unknown. These data originate in a study of T cell repertoires in cytomegalovirus infection. Study context: Recently described HLA-C-restricted plus well-studied HLA-B-restricted CMV epitopes were used.

The germline CDR1 and CDR2 sequences are SGHVT and SQSDAQ. Trimming stripped 5 bases from V and 7 bases from J, with 8 bases between. The CDR3 contains 11 residues. TCRdb reprocessed the reads via MiXCR and lists one record per CDR3 protein. Here the sample spans roughly 860,000 distinct CDR3 sequences, approximately 32% being singletons. The chain is built from TRBV7-4 and TRBJ1-2, with a tentative D call TRBD1 (5 bases). This clonotype was obtained from a human donor in good health (CMV status not recorded). Some clones in this sample may be carry-over from other donors' samples. The source was cultured CD8+ T cells from PBMCs, collected from culture after CMV antigen stimulation. Here the CDR3 reads CASSQGPGYTF. The CDR3 bases are TGTGCCAGCAGCCAGGGACCTGGCTACACCTTC.